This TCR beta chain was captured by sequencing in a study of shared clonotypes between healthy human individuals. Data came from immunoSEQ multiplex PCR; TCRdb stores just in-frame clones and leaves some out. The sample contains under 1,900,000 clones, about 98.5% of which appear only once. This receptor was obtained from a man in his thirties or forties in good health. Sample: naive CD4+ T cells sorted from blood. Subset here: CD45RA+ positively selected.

Written as DNA, the CDR3 is TGTGCCAGCAGCTTCGGACTAGATCATAGGAATGAGCAGTTCTTC. The encoded protein is CASSFGLDHRNEQFF. V is TRBV7-9 and J is TRBJ2-1; TRBD2 agrees at 7 bases. This CDR3 comprises 15 residues. J gave up 7 bases and V 3 bases, and 9 bases lay outside the gene matches. CDR1 is SEHNR, CDR2 FQNEAQ, per germline (reference sequence).